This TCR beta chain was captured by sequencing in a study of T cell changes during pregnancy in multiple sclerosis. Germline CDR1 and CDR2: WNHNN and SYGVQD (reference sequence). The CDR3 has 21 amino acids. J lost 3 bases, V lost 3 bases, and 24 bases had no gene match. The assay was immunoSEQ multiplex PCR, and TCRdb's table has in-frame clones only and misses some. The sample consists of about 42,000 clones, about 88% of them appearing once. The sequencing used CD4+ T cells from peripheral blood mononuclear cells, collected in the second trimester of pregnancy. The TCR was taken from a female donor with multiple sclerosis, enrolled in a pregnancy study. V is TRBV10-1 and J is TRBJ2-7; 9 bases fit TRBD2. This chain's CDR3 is CASSEDPDGCGSGSPVYEQYF. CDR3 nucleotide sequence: TGCGCCAGCAGTGAAGATCCGGACGGGTGTGGTAGCGGGAGCCCGGTCTACGAGCAGTACTTC.